This entry lists 21 T cell receptor beta chains sequenced from one sample in a study of monozygotic twins with inflammatory bowel disease. TCRdb re-called the 5' RACE reads; every CDR3 protein appears as one record, without DNA. The repertoire table contains around 400,000 distinct CDR3 sequences. The specimen was blood. All receptors derive from a human donor with ulcerative colitis or Crohn's disease, or a healthy co-twin of an affected twin (not recorded which).

The chain has TRBV19 and TRBJ1-4. CDR1 and CDR2 (germline): LNHDA, SQIVND (reference sequence). CDR3 size: 12 residues. The CDR3: CASRKTGEKLFF.

The chain couples TRBV5-1 to TRBJ2-1; TCRdb lists TRBD2, though no DNA is available to test this call. CDR3 length: 16 amino acids. Germline V gene sequence: CDR1 SGHRS, CDR2 YFSETQ. CDR3: CASSLALAGEYNEQFF.

The chain joins TRBV4-2 to TRBJ2-5; TCRdb proposes TRBD1, but this gene call is untestable without DNA. Germline-derived CDR1 and CDR2 are LGHNA and YNFKEQ. The CDR3 sequence is 15 residues long. CDR3 sequence reads: CASSPWGGSQETQYF.

The chain uses TRBV20-1 and TRBJ1-1. CDR1 is DFQATT, CDR2 SNEGSKA, per germline (reference sequence). The CDR3 has 14 amino acids. CDR3 region: CSARGERGNTEAFF.

The genes are TRBV9 and TRBJ2-1. Germline CDR1 and CDR2: SGDLS and YYNGEE. The CDR3 consists of 15 residues. The CDR3 is CASSVGSAFYNEQFF.

The rearrangement links TRBV5-6 to TRBJ2-6; TCRdb reports TRBD1, a call that lacks DNA to check it against. The CDR3 spans 18 residues. CDR1 and CDR2 from the germline V gene are SGHDT and YYEEEE. CDR3 sequence reads: CASSTWITGGPGANVLTF.

This sequence joins TRBV11-2 and TRBJ2-3; the D gene TCRdb calls, TRBD2, cannot be checked with no DNA. This CDR3 is built from 18 residues. The germline V gene encodes CDR1 SGHAT and CDR2 FQNNGV. The CDR3 sequence is CASSFPGTSGGGKVTQYF. Looking up the rest from reference TRBV11-2 and TRBJ2-3 gives the full variable domain: EAGVAQSPRYKIIEKRQSVAFWCNPISGHATLYWYQQILGQGPKLLIQFQNNGVVDDSQLPKDRFSAERLKGVDSTLKIQPAKLEDSAVYLCASSFPGTSGGGKVTQYFGPGTRLTVL.

V gene TRBV24-1 combines with J gene TRBJ2-7; TCRdb proposes TRBD1, but this gene call is untestable without DNA. CDR3 length equals 14 residues. Germline V gene sequence: CDR1 KGHDR, CDR2 SFDVKD. CDR3 sequence reads: CATSDGGTDSRVYF.

The chain recombines TRBV5-1 with TRBJ2-5; the D call from TCRdb, TRBD1, cannot be confirmed without DNA. The CDR3 has 17 amino acids. In germline, CDR1 is SGHRS, CDR2 YFSETQ. CDR3 sequence reads: CASSLGGQGGRKETQYF.

V usage is TRBV7-2 and J usage is TRBJ2-5. The CDR3 is 13 residues long. Germline CDR1 SGHTA, CDR2 FQGNSA. CDR3 sequence reads: CASNAGVLGTQYF.

CDR3 region: CASSSRGPDYGYTF. The chain carries TRBV27 and TRBJ1-2; TCRdb outputs TRBD1, but without DNA this stays unchecked. Germline V CDR1 and CDR2: MNHEY, SMNVEV (reference sequence). This CDR3 contains 14 residues.

This chain uses TRBV4-1 with TRBJ1-1; the D call from TCRdb, TRBD1, cannot be confirmed without DNA. The CDR3 runs to 12 residues. Germline-derived CDR1 and CDR2 are MGHRA and YSYEKL. The CDR3 loop is CASEPRGRKAFF.

This chain uses TRBV6-1 with TRBJ1-3; no DNA is available, so the TRBD1 call from TCRdb remains unchecked. The length of the CDR3 is 16 residues. Germline V CDR1 and CDR2: MNHNS, SASEGT. The CDR3 spells CARDRGFSLSGNTIYF.

This chain joins TRBV12-3 or TRBV12-4 and TRBJ2-7; the TCRdb D gene call, TRBD1, has no DNA to confirm it. There are 13 residues in the CDR3. CDR3 residues: CARGDRSSYEQYF.

The gene calls are TRBV7-9 and TRBJ2-4. Germline CDR1 SEHNR, CDR2 FQNEAQ (reference sequence). The CDR3 has 15 residues. The CDR3 protein is CASSLSGLGKNIQYF. Using reference TRBV7-9 and TRBJ2-4 for the parts outside the CDR3, the full variable domain is DTGVSQNPRHKITKRGQNVTFRCDPISEHNRLYWYRQTLGQGPEFLTYFQNEAQLEKSRLLSDRFSAERPKGSFSTLEIQRTEQGDSAMYLCASSLSGLGKNIQYFGAGTRLSVL.

The chain recombines TRBV6-5 with TRBJ1-1; TCRdb indicates TRBD1, and absent DNA this call remains unverified. The CDR3 is 13 residues long. Germline CDR1 and CDR2: MNHEY and SVGAGI. The CDR3 loop reads CASSYTDRGPAFF.

This sequence joins TRBV7-6 and TRBJ2-7; the TCRdb D gene call, TRBD1, has no DNA to confirm it. CDR1 and CDR2 (germline): SGHVS, FNYEAQ. The CDR3 runs to 13 residues. The CDR3 spells CASSPDPGDEQYF. Together with reference TRBV7-6 and TRBJ2-7, the CDR3 gives the full variable domain: GAGVSQSPRYKVTKRGQDVALRCDPISGHVSLYWYRQALGQGPEFLTYFNYEAQQDKSGLPNDRFSAERPEGSISTLTIQRTEQRDSAMYRCASSPDPGDEQYFGPGTRLTVT.

The CDR3 here is CAWSPDTSGYTF. The rearrangement uses TRBV30 and TRBJ1-2; TCRdb proposes TRBD1, but this gene call is untestable without DNA. This CDR3 has 12 residues. Per the germline V gene, CDR1 is GTSNPN and CDR2 is SVGIG (reference sequence).

The chain has TRBV5-1 and TRBJ2-3; TCRdb returns TRBD2, unconfirmable since there is no DNA. This CDR3 contains 14 residues. Germline CDR1 reads SGHRS; CDR2 reads YFSETQ. The CDR3 spells CASSLVSPGDTQYF.

The chain is built from TRBV5-1 and TRBJ2-1; with no DNA, the TCRdb D assignment of TRBD2 cannot be verified. The CDR3 runs to 15 residues. The germline V gene encodes CDR1 SGHRS and CDR2 YFSETQ. CDR3: CASSLLWGEGDEQFF.

This chain uses TRBV5-1 with TRBJ2-7. The CDR3 length is 15 residues. Germline CDR1 and CDR2: SGHRS and YFSETQ. The CDR3 sequence: CASSLGTDTIYEQYF.